Presented here are 15 T cell receptor beta chains from one specimen sequenced in a study of cytomegalovirus exposure and HLA in healthy donors. The PCR had 60 Vbeta and 13 Jbeta primers. TCRdb's copy holds only in-frame clones and misses some; the assay was immunoSEQ multiplex PCR. The data hold over 90,000 clones, with 65% to 85% observed a single time. Sample: PBMCs. The receptors come from a man aged 50-59 years in good health and CMV-seropositive.

V and J are TRBV4-2 and TRBJ2-1, with D possibly TRBD2 on 6 matching bases. V was pared by 3 bases and J by 7 bases, with 16 bases between. The CDR3 spans 15 residues. The V gene's germline CDR1 is LGHNA and CDR2 YNFKEQ. CDR3 protein: CASSQDGRVGNEQFF. The CDR3, as DNA: TGTGCCAGCAGCCAGGACGGGAGAGTTGGAAATGAGCAGTTCTTC.

V usage is TRBV5-4 and J usage is TRBJ2-6; 9 nucleotides agree with TRBD2. The CDR3 consists of 18 residues. V was clipped by 5 bases and J by 4 bases; unmatched bases: 13. Per germline, CDR1 SGHNT and CDR2 YYREEE (reference sequence). The CDR3 region has the DNA TGTGCCAGCAGTTATGGACTAGCGTTATTGTCCGGGGCCAACGTCCTGACTTTC. Its translation is CASSYGLALLSGANVLTF. Drawing the rest from reference TRBV5-4 and TRBJ2-6, the complete variable domain is ETGVTQSPTHLIKTRGQQVTLRCSSQSGHNTVSWYQQALGQGPQFIFQYYREEENGRGNFPPRFSGLQFPNYSSELNVNALELDDSALYLCASSYGLALLSGANVLTFGAGSRLTVL.

This clone showed up just once. This chain uses TRBV28 with TRBJ1-5; 8 nucleotides agree with TRBD1. Germline V gene data show CDR1 as MDHEN and CDR2 as SYDVKM. V shed 1 base, J shed 2 bases, and the junction held 10 bases outside the gene matches. The CDR3 covers 18 residues. CDR3 sequence reads: CASSLLAGGASGNQPQHF. The CDR3 DNA reads TGTGCCAGCAGTTTATTGGCAGGGGGCGCTTCTGGCAATCAGCCCCAGCATTTT.

V gene TRBV6-1 combines with J gene TRBJ2-5; 8 bases are a match to TRBD1. V lost 6 bases, J lost 2 bases, and 5 bases stayed unmatched. CDR3 length: 14 residues. Germline assignment: CDR1 MNHNS and CDR2 SASEGT. CDR3 in amino acids: CASSLTGGQETQYF. Here the CDR3 DNA reads TGTGCCAGCAGCCTCACAGGGGGGCAAGAGACCCAGTACTTC.

The gene calls are TRBV18 and TRBJ2-1; 11 bases match TRBD2. CDR1 and CDR2 from the germline V gene are KGHSH and LQKENI. The CDR3 totals 17 residues. Losses at the gene ends were 2 bases for V and 10 bases for J; bases not matched to a gene: 13. CDR3 in amino acids: CASSPEVGLAGGGEQFF. The CDR3, as DNA: TGTGCCAGCTCACCAGAGGTTGGGCTAGCGGGAGGCGGGGAGCAGTTCTTC.

The chain has TRBV7-9 and TRBJ1-1; weak D call: TRBD1 (5 bases). This CDR3 is 15 amino acids long. V gave up 5 bases and J gave up 0 bases, with 13 bases separating them. The V gene's germline CDR1 is SEHNR and CDR2 FQNEAQ (reference sequence). CDR3 bases: TGTGCCAGCAGCCTGGGTCGGGGGGTGAACACTGAAGCTTTCTTT. As protein: CASSLGRGVNTEAFF.

This clone was observed a handful of times. The CDR3 spells CASSETSGQGYEQYF. The CDR3, as DNA: TGTGCCAGCAGTGAAACCTCGGGACAGGGCTACGAGCAGTACTTC. This chain joins TRBV6-1 and TRBJ2-7; 9 bases match TRBD1. Germline CDR1 MNHNS, CDR2 SASEGT. The junction had 5 bases not matched to a gene; V was cut back by 2 bases and J by 3 bases. CDR3 size: 15 residues.

J is TRBJ2-2 and V is TRBV6-6; TRBD2 is a possible D gene (6 bases). Germline V gives CDR1 MNHNY, CDR2 SVGAGI (reference sequence). CDR3 length equals 12 residues. Trimming removed 2 bases from V and 8 bases from J, with 6 bases in between. CDR3 sequence (DNA): TGTGCCAGCAGTTACGCGGGGGGGGAGCTGTTTTTT. This sequence encodes CASSYAGGELFF.

V and J are TRBV19 and TRBJ2-7, with a possible D match to TRBD2 (6 bases). From germline, CDR1 is LNHDA and CDR2 SQIVND (reference sequence). This CDR3 region has 14 residues. Trimming removed 2 bases at V and 6 bases at J, with 14 bases between. The CDR3 region has the DNA TGTGCCAGTAGTATAAACCTCCGCGGGGTCGAGCAGTACTTC. It encodes CASSINLRGVEQYF. The whole variable domain, filled in from reference TRBV19 and TRBJ2-7, reads DGGITQSPKYLFRKEGQNVTLSCEQNLNHDAMYWYRQDPGQGLRLIYYSQIVNDFQKGDIAEGYSVSREKKESFPLTVTSAQKNPTAFYLCASSINLRGVEQYFGPGTRLTVT.

This clone was recorded a few times. The gene calls are TRBV27 and TRBJ2-5; 10 bases are a match to TRBD1. CDR1 is MNHEY, CDR2 SMNVEV, per germline (reference sequence). This CDR3 has 15 residues. V trimming: 3 bases; J trimming: 5 bases; junction bases outside the gene matches: 6. The CDR3, as DNA: TGTGCCAGCAGTTTGGGGACAGGGGCGTGGGAGACCCAGTACTTC. Translation: CASSLGTGAWETQYF.

This clone was counted a single time. This chain links TRBV9 with TRBJ1-1; no reliable D call. This CDR3 has 14 residues. Trimming removed 3 bases from V and 5 bases from J, with 14 bases in between. Germline CDR1 SGDLS, CDR2 YYNGEE. CDR3 protein: CASSADTPGTEAFF. The DNA for the CDR3 is TGTGCCAGCAGCGCCGACACCCCGGGGACTGAAGCTTTCTTT.

This clone was seen once. The CDR3 spells CASSHSGTGALNNSPLHF. DNA of the CDR3: TGCGCCAGCAGCCACTCCGGGACAGGGGCTTTAAACAATTCACCCCTCCACTTT. This chain uses TRBV5-1 with TRBJ1-6; the match to TRBD1 covers 10 bases. The CDR3 loop spans 18 amino acids. J was trimmed by 7 bases and V by 4 bases; bases with no gene match: 14. From germline, CDR1 is SGHRS and CDR2 YFSETQ. The whole variable domain, remainder taken from reference TRBV5-1 and TRBJ1-6, is KAGVTQTPRYLIKTRGQQVTLSCSPISGHRSVSWYQQTPGQGLQFLFEYFSETQRNKGNFPGRFSGRQFSNSRSEMNVSTLELGDSALYLCASSHSGTGALNNSPLHFGNGTRLTVT.

The chain couples TRBV2 to TRBJ2-5; no clear D gene. This CDR3 has 15 residues. V was clipped by 5 bases and J by 4 bases, with 17 bases between them. The germline gives CDR1 SNHLY, CDR2 FYNNEI. CDR3 sequence (DNA): TGTGCCAGCAGTTACCAGGCATTGCCTGGAGAGACCCAGTACTTC. This translates into CASSYQALPGETQYF.

The genes are TRBV6-1 and TRBJ2-7, with TRBD1 matching over 9 bases. The CDR3 extends over 15 amino acids. Germline CDR1 MNHNS, CDR2 SASEGT. The J segment lost 1 base and the V segment lost 8 bases, leaving 9 bases of the junction unmatched. The CDR3 spells CASHYTGTGSYEQYF. Here the CDR3 DNA reads TGTGCCAGCCATTATACCGGGACAGGGTCCTACGAGCAGTACTTC.

The chain couples TRBV2 to TRBJ2-2; 10 bases align to TRBD1. The CDR3 is made up of 15 amino acids. Germline V gives CDR1 SNHLY, CDR2 FYNNEI. With V trimmed by 6 bases and J by 7 bases, 8 bases remained unmatched. The CDR3 region is CASSRQGAQNGELFF. The CDR3 nucleotides are TGTGCCAGCAGCCGACAGGGGGCGCAGAACGGGGAGCTGTTTTTT. The full variable domain, completed using reference TRBV2 and TRBJ2-2, is EPEVTQTPSHQVTQMGQEVILRCVPISNHLYFYWYRQILGQKVEFLVSFYNNEISEKSEIFDDQFSVERPDGSNFTLKIRSTKLEDSAMYFCASSRQGAQNGELFFGEGSRLTVL.